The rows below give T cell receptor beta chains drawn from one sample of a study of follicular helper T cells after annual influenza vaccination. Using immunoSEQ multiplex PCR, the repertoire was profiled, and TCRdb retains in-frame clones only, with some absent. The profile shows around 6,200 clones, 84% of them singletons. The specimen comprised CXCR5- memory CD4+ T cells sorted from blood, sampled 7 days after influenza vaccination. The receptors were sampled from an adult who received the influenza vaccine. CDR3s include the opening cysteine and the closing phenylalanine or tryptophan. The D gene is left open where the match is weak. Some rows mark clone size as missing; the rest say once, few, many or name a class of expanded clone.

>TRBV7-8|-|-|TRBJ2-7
TGTGCCAGCAGCTCCGGGACTCTCCATTACGAGCAGTACTTC
CASSSGTLHYEQYF
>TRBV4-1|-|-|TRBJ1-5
TGCGCCAGCAGCCCCTGGACAGATAGCAATCAGCCCCAGCATTTT
CASSPWTDSNQPQHF
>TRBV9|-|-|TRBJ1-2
TGTGCCAGCAGCGTAGCGGAAGGAGTTAGTACAGGCTACACCTTC
CASSVAEGVSTGYTF
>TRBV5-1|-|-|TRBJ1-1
TGCGCCAGCAGCTTGGAGCAGAACACTGAAGCTTTCTTT
CASSLEQNTEAFF
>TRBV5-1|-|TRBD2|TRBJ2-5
TGCGCCAGCAGCTTGGATGGACTAGCGGGGGCCCAGGGGACCCAGTACTTC
CASSLDGLAGAQGTQYF
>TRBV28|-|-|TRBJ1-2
TGTGCCAGCAGTCCCTACCCGACGGAAGGCTACACCTTC
CASSPYPTEGYTF
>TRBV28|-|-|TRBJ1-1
TGTGCCAGCAAGGGACCGGGAGACACTGAAGCTTTCTTT
CASKGPGDTEAFF
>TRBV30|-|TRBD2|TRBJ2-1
TGTGCCTGGAGTGCGGGACTAGCAGACAATGAGCAGTTCTTC
CAWSAGLADNEQFF
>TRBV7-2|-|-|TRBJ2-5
TGTGCCAGCAGGTCTCAGGCGGAGACCCAGTACTTC
CASRSQAETQYF
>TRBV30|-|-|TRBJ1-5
TGTGCCTGGAAGAGAGGGAATCAGCCCCAGCATTTT
CAWKRGNQPQHF
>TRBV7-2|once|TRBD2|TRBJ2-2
TGTGCCAGCAGCAGCCGGGACTATAACACCGGGGAGCTGTTTTTT
CASSSRDYNTGELFF
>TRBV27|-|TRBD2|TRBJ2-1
TGTGCCAGCAGTTTATTGCGGGGGGCTAGCGGGACCTACAATGAGCAGTTCTTC
CASSLLRGASGTYNEQFF
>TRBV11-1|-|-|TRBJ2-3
TGTGCCAGCAGCACGGGCAGGGAGACAGATACGCAGTATTTT
CASSTGRETDTQYF
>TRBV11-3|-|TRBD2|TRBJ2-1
TGTGCCAGCAGCTTAGAGGCGGGAGATCACAATGAGCAGTTCTTC
CASSLEAGDHNEQFF
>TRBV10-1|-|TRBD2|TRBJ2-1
TGCGCCAGCAGTGAGGAGCGGGGGGGCACCTACAATGAGCAGTTCTTC
CASSEERGGTYNEQFF
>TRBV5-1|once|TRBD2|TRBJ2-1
TGCGCCAGCAGCTGGGCGGGCGGGGGGTTCTACAATGAGCAGTTCTTC
CASSWAGGGFYNEQFF
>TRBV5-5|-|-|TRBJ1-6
TGTGCCAGCAGCTCCGCAATACAGTATAATTCACCCCTCCACTTT
CASSSAIQYNSPLHF
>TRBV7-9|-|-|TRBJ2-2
TGTGCCAGCAGCTTAACCCCGCGGGAATCTAACACCGGGGAGCTGTTTTTT
CASSLTPRESNTGELFF
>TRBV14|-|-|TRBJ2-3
TGTGCCAGCAGCCCCTTATCGGGGGTGATCACAGATACGCAGTATTTT
CASSPLSGVITDTQYF
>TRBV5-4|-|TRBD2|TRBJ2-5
TGTGCCAGCAGCCCGCGGGGGGGGACGGAGACCCAGTACTTC
CASSPRGGTETQYF
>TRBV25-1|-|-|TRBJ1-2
TGTGCCAGCAGTGGAGGGTTCGGTGGCTACACCTTC
CASSGGFGGYTF
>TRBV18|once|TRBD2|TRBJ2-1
TGTGCCAGCTCACCAGGGACTAGTTTTAGTGAGCAGTTCTTC
CASSPGTSFSEQFF
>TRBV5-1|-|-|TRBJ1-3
TGCGCCAGCAGCTTCACCATGACAGGCCTTTCTGGTGGAAACACCATATATTTT
CASSFTMTGLSGGNTIYF
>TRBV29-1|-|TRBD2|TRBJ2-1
TGCAGCGTTGCTAGCGGGAGCTCGTCCTACAATGAGCAGTTCTTC
CSVASGSSSYNEQFF
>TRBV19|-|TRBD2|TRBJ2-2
TGTGCCAGTAGGGCTAGCGGGAGGTGGATCGGGGAGCTGTTTTTT
CASRASGRWIGELFF
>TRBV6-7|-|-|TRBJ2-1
TGTGCCAGCACTATCTTTGGACACCCAAGAGACAATGAGCAGTTCTTC
CASTIFGHPRDNEQFF
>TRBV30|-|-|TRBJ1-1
TGTGCCTGGAGCCCGTTTCGGGCTGAAGCTTTCTTT
CAWSPFRAEAFF
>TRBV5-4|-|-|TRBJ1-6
TGTGCCAGCAGCTTGGCGGGGAGTGGTAATTCACCCCTCCACTTT
CASSLAGSGNSPLHF
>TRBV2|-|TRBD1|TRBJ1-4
TGTGCCAGCAGTAGCAGGGGGAATGAAAAACTGTTTTTT
CASSSRGNEKLFF
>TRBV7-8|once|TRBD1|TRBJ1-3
TGTGCCAGCAGCCCGGGACAGGCAGATGGAAACACCATATATTTT
CASSPGQADGNTIYF
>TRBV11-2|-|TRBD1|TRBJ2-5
TGTGCCAGCAGCCCCGGACAGGGGATCGAGACCCAGTACTTC
CASSPGQGIETQYF
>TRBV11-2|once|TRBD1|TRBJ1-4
TGTGCCAGCAGCAAGGACAGGAGCGGGGAAAAACTGTTTTTT
CASSKDRSGEKLFF
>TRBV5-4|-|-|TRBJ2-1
TGTGCCAGCAGCTTGGCCCTGGGGTCGGCCTACAATGAGCAGTTCTTC
CASSLALGSAYNEQFF
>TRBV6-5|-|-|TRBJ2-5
TGTGCCAGCAGTTCCTCCAGGCCCATGGAGACCCAGTACTTC
CASSSSRPMETQYF
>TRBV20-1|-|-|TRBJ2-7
TGCAGTGCTAGCAACAGGGACGAGCAGTACTTC
CSASNRDEQYF
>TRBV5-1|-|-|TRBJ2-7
TGCGCCAGCAGCTTGTTCCCAGAATCCTACGAGCAGTACTTC
CASSLFPESYEQYF
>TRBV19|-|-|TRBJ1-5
TGTGCCGGTCAGGGACCCAATCAGCCCCAGCATTTT
CAGQGPNQPQHF
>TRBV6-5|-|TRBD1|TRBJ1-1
TGTGCCAGCAACCCGGGACAGACGACTGAAGCTTTCTTT
CASNPGQTTEAFF
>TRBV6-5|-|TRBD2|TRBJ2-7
TGTGCCAGCAGTTACTCCCCGACCGGGAGGGTTGAGCAGTACTTC
CASSYSPTGRVEQYF
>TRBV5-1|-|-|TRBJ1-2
TGCGCCAGCAGCTTGGATTCCGGGTCGGGTGGCTACACCTTC
CASSLDSGSGGYTF
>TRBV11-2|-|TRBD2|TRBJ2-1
TGTGCCAGCAGCACAACTAGCGGGGGACGGGCGGAGCAGTTCTTC
CASSTTSGGRAEQFF
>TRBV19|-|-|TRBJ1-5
TGTGCCAGTAAAGTGGCAGGGGTACTTCAGCCCCAGCATTTT
CASKVAGVLQPQHF
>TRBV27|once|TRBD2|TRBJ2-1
TGTGCCAGCAGTTTCTCTAGCGGGATTAATGAGCAGTTCTTC
CASSFSSGINEQFF
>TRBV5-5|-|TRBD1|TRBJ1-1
TGTGCCAGCAGCTTGCCCAGGGGGCATGCTTTCTTT
CASSLPRGHAFF
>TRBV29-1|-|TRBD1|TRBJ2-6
TGCAGCGTTGAGGACAGGGCTGGGGCCAACGTCCTGACTTTC
CSVEDRAGANVLTF
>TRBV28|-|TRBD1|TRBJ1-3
TGTGCCAGCAGTTTTACAGGGGTTGGAAACACCATATATTTT
CASSFTGVGNTIYF
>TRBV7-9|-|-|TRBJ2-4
TGTGCCAGCAGCTTAGAGACTGACATAGCCAAAAACATTCAGTACTTC
CASSLETDIAKNIQYF
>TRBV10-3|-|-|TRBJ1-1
TGTGCCATCAGTCCAAACTCCGATCCTAACACTGAAGCTTTCTTT
CAISPNSDPNTEAFF